This entry lists 8 T cell receptor beta chains sequenced from one sample in a study of a mutant IDH1 vaccine in newly diagnosed glioma. Only in-frame clones appear in the TCRdb table, and some are missing; sequencing was by immunoSEQ multiplex PCR. The sample gives about 74,000 clones, about 87% of which show up once; about 2% is in the top ten. Their target antigens are unknown. The time point was: week 35, safety follow-up. The study gave 300 ug of mutant IDH1 20-mer peptide per vaccine dose, with topical imiquimod. This sample comprised PBMCs, obtained from a glioma patient whose treatment included an IDH1 peptide vaccine. These receptors were collected from a young man with glioma.

The table lists this clone with a count of one. V is TRBV5-4 and J is TRBJ2-1; 7 bases agree with TRBD1. The CDR3 is 15 residues long. The germline V gene encodes CDR1 SGHNT and CDR2 YYREEE (reference sequence). J lost 5 bases, V lost 1 base, and 6 bases had no gene match. CDR3 sequence (DNA): TGTGCCAGCAGCTTGTTCACAGGGGCGGACAATGAGCAGTTCTTC. Its translation is CASSLFTGADNEQFF.

J is TRBJ2-2 and V is TRBV5-1, with TRBD1 matching over 12 bases. Germline trimming cut 3 bases from V and 9 bases from J; bases unmatched to any gene: 6. CDR3 length equals 15 residues. Germline assignment: CDR1 SGHRS and CDR2 YFSETQ. Here the CDR3 DNA reads TGCGCCAGCAGCTCCCCGGGACAGGGGGCAAGGGAGCTGTTTTTT. Its protein product is CASSSPGQGARELFF. Based on the CDR3 plus reference TRBV5-1 and TRBJ2-2, the full variable domain is KAGVTQTPRYLIKTRGQQVTLSCSPISGHRSVSWYQQTPGQGLQFLFEYFSETQRNKGNFPGRFSGRQFSNSRSEMNVSTLELGDSALYLCASSSPGQGARELFFGEGSRLTVL.

This clone was observed a single time. The chain uses TRBV28 and TRBJ2-1; 8 bases align to TRBD1. This CDR3 contains 13 residues. Germline V gene data show CDR1 as MDHEN and CDR2 as SYDVKM. V dropped 8 bases and J dropped 13; count of bases not matched to a gene: 13. In nucleotides, the CDR3 is TGTGCCAGCCAGGGGGCGGATTTAGTCGTCCAGTTCTTC. Residues: CASQGADLVVQFF.

The chain carries TRBV27 and TRBJ2-5, with TRBD1 identical over 9 bases. The length of the CDR3 is 17 residues. Germline V gene data show CDR1 as MNHEY and CDR2 as SMNVEV (reference sequence). The V segment lost 5 bases and the J segment 5 bases; nucleotides outside the gene matches: 15. The DNA for the CDR3 is TGTGCCAGCAGTGGCTCCCTTAGGACAGGGGTGGTGGAGACCCAGTACTTC. Translating gives CASSGSLRTGVVETQYF.

This clone was picked up one time. The V call is TRBV7-3, the J call TRBJ2-1; D uncertain. CDR1 is SGHTA and CDR2 is FQGTGA in the germline V gene. This CDR3 is built from 15 residues. Deletions cut 1 base from V and 0 bases from J, with 7 bases between. In DNA form, the CDR3 reads TGTGCCAGCAGCTTAATAGCTAGCTCCTACAATGAGCAGTTCTTC. As protein: CASSLIASSYNEQFF.

This clone was observed a single time. The genes are TRBV27 and TRBJ1-2, with TRBD1 matching over 10 bases. Losses at the gene ends were 4 bases for V and 2 bases for J; bases not matched to a gene: 4. The length of the CDR3 is 15 residues. CDR1 and CDR2 (germline): MNHEY, SMNVEV (reference sequence). In DNA, the CDR3 is TGTGCCAGCAGTTCTGGACAGGGGGGCAACTATGGCTACACCTTC. Its translation is CASSSGQGGNYGYTF.

The V gene is TRBV5-1, the J gene TRBJ1-1, with D possibly being TRBD1 (6 bases). V gave up 0 bases and J gave up 5 bases, with 8 bases separating them. The CDR3 contains 13 residues. Germline CDR1 is SGHRS and CDR2 is YFSETQ. The CDR3 coding sequence is TGCGCCAGCAGCTTGGGAGGGGGGACTGAAGCTTTCTTT. This codes for CASSLGGGTEAFF.

The chain has TRBV5-4 and TRBJ2-5; D gene unclear. The CDR3 consists of 13 residues. CDR1 and CDR2 (germline): SGHNT, YYREEE (reference sequence). The V and J ends lost 5 bases and 7 bases respectively, with 15 bases between them. CDR3 residues: CASSPVRGWTQYF. CDR3 nucleotides: TGTGCCAGCAGTCCGGTCCGCGGTTGGACCCAGTACTTC.